One and the same sample provided the 26 T cell receptor beta chains below, sequenced in a study of T cells in Graves' hyperthyroidism and ophthalmopathy (dated by TCRdb to about 2019). Preparation of the library involved multiplex PCR. For sequencing, an Illumina HiSeq 2000 was employed. The TCR beta CDR3 regions were amplified from the RNA transcripts. A first-round RT-PCR of the TCR CDR3 used the HTBI primer set with the Qiagen OneStep RT-PCR kit. TCRdb reprocessed the public reads (quality trimming at Q25 with fastp, clone calling with MiXCR) and kept in-frame beta chains. Rows are unified per CDR3 protein, each entry keeping the most common DNA and genes. The sample table contains approximately 630,000 distinct CDR3 sequences; only one count was recorded for about 17% of them. The ten largest make up 3.5% to 4% of the sample. Material: blood. These receptors were obtained from a woman between 25 and 40 years old with Graves' hyperthyroidism.

This clonotype was picked up many times. The chain combines TRBV28 with TRBJ1-2, with TRBD1 matching over 9 bases. Germline CDR1 reads MDHEN; CDR2 reads SYDVKM. This CDR3 region has 15 residues. V shed 3 bases, J shed 3 bases, and the junction held 5 bases outside the gene matches. The CDR3 spells CASSFEDRGDYGYTF. For the CDR3, the DNA is TGTGCCAGCAGTTTTGAGGACAGGGGCGACTATGGCTACACCTTC.

V and J are TRBV5-4 and TRBJ1-1; D is ambiguous. The germline V gene has CDR1 SGHNT and CDR2 YYREEE (reference sequence). The CDR3 consists of 14 residues. V was shortened by 0 bases and J by 1 base, with 7 bases between the two germline ends. For the CDR3, the DNA is TGTGCCAGCAGCTTGGACCAGCAGAACACTGAAGCTTTCTTT. It is translated as CASSLDQQNTEAFF.

The chain uses TRBV19 and TRBJ2-7; 9 bases match TRBD1. Germline CDR1 is LNHDA and CDR2 is SQIVND (reference sequence). Trimming removed 3 bases from V and 5 bases from J; junction bases left unmatched: 5. The CDR3 has 14 residues. The DNA for the CDR3 is TGTGCCAGTAGTATGGGACAGGGCAGGAACGAGCAGTACTTC. Translating it yields CASSMGQGRNEQYF.

The table lists this clonotype with many counts. This chain links TRBV2 with TRBJ2-3; 7 nucleotides agree with TRBD2. Germline V gene lookup returns CDR1 SNHLY and CDR2 FYNNEI. CDR3 length: 15 amino acids. Germline trimming cut 9 bases from V and 5 bases from J; bases unmatched to any gene: 14. The chain's CDR3 is CASEEAAGVIDTQYF. CDR3 coding DNA: TGTGCCAGTGAAGAGGCGGCGGGAGTTATAGATACGCAGTATTTT.

The chain joins TRBV18 to TRBJ2-1, with TRBD2 matching over 8 bases. Unmatched junction bases numbered 5, after V lost 2 bases and J lost 5 bases. Germline CDR1 KGHSH, CDR2 LQKENI. The CDR3 is 15 residues long. CDR3 nucleotide sequence: TGTGCCAGCTCACCAGGGGCGGGAGGTCACAATGAGCAGTTCTTC. It codes for CASSPGAGGHNEQFF.

The rearrangement joins TRBV5-4 to TRBJ2-5; D is perhaps TRBD2 (5 bases). The CDR3 has 14 amino acids. Trimming shortened V by 5 bases and J by 9 bases, and 20 bases separated the two germline ends. Germline V gene data show CDR1 as SGHNT and CDR2 as YYREEE (reference sequence). Here the CDR3 DNA reads TGTGCCAGCAGTGAAGGAGCGGTGGGGAAGGCCCAGTACTTC. The encoded protein is CASSEGAVGKAQYF.

This chain links TRBV12-3 or TRBV12-4 with TRBJ2-7; no reliable D call. The CDR3 consists of 13 residues. V was cut by 0 bases and J by 5 bases, with 8 bases left in between. This chain's CDR3 is CASSLALIDEQYF. Written as DNA, the CDR3 is TGTGCCAGCAGTTTAGCGCTCATAGACGAGCAGTACTTC.

The J gene is TRBJ2-5, the V gene TRBV2, with D possibly being TRBD2 (5 bases). The V gene's germline CDR1 is SNHLY and CDR2 FYNNEI. V gave up 10 bases and J gave up 5 bases, with 11 bases separating them. There are 11 residues in the CDR3. For the CDR3, the DNA is TGTGCCAACAACCGAGGGGAGACCCAGTACTTC. Translating it yields CANNRGETQYF. Using reference TRBV2 and TRBJ2-5 for the parts outside the CDR3, the full variable domain is EPEVTQTPSHQVTQMGQEVILRCVPISNHLYFYWYRQILGQKVEFLVSFYNNEISEKSEIFDDQFSVERPDGSNFTLKIRSTKLEDSAMYFCANNRGETQYFGPGTRLLVL.

Remarks on this clonotype: Just one base apart from a much larger clone, this may be a read error. This CDR3 is CASRLQGGDTEASF. The CDR3, as DNA: TGTGCCAGCAGACTACAGGGTGGGGACACTGAAGCTTCCTTT. The chain uses TRBV28 and TRBJ1-1; the D gene is possibly TRBD1 (6 bases). CDR1 and CDR2 (germline): MDHEN, SYDVKM. This CDR3 comprises 14 residues.

At least ten counts were recorded for this clonotype. This chain links TRBV24-1 with TRBJ2-1; 8 bases map to TRBD1. The trim removed 5 bases at V and 7 bases at J, leaving 6 bases unmatched. From germline, CDR1 is KGHDR and CDR2 SFDVKD. The length of the CDR3 is 14 residues. CDR3 bases: TGTGCCACCAGTGCTGCAGGGGGCTGGAATGAGCAGTTCTTC. It specifies CATSAAGGWNEQFF.

This clonotype was picked up many times. The CDR3 bases are TGCAGTGCAGGGGGGACAGGGGCTTCACCCCTCCACTTT. This translates into CSAGGTGASPLHF. The chain recombines TRBV20-1 with TRBJ1-6, with 10 bases that match TRBD1. After removal of 6 bases from V and 9 bases from J, the junction contained 5 bases not matched to a gene. This CDR3 has 13 amino acids. Germline CDR1 reads DFQATT; CDR2 reads SNEGSKA (reference sequence).

This clonotype was recorded at least ten times. The chain uses TRBV3-1 and TRBJ2-1; maybe TRBD1 (6 bases). Germline lookup yields CDR1 LGHDT and CDR2 YNNKEL (reference sequence). V gave up 1 base and J gave up 4 bases, with 11 bases separating them. The CDR3 runs 15 residues. The CDR3, as DNA: TGTGCCAGCAGCCAAGGTAGAGGGGGTTACAATGAGCAGTTCTTC. Translation gives CASSQGRGGYNEQFF.

This clonotype has just a few counts. The V and J genes are TRBV18 and TRBJ1-4, with a possible D match to TRBD1 (5 bases). CDR3 length equals 16 residues. Trimming left V 6 bases short and J 0 bases short, with 14 bases between. Germline CDR1 KGHSH, CDR2 LQKENI. Written as DNA, the CDR3 is TGTGCCAGCTCCGGGGGAAGGATTGCAACTAATGAAAAACTGTTTTTT. Translation: CASSGGRIATNEKLFF.

This clonotype was seen a few times. At one end, the junction sequence differs from germline, possibly due to a read error. The chain couples TRBV2 to TRBJ1-5, with D possibly TRBD1 on 5 matching bases. Per germline, CDR1 SNHLY and CDR2 FYNNEI. The length of the CDR3 is 15 residues. Here the CDR3 DNA reads TGTGCCAGCAGTGAATTTGGGGGAAGCAGTCAGCCCCAGCATTTT. Translation gives CASSEFGGSSQPQHF.

J is TRBJ2-1 and V is TRBV3-1, with a weak D call TRBD1 (5 bases). Trimming removed 7 bases from V and 3 bases from J, with 16 bases in between. Germline CDR1 and CDR2: LGHDT and YNNKEL (reference sequence). CDR3 length: 15 residues. The CDR3 protein is CASNLTGGSYNEQFF. The CDR3 DNA follows: TGTGCCAGCAACCTCACAGGTGGAAGCTACAATGAGCAGTTCTTC.

The table lists this clonotype with many counts. This sequence joins TRBV11-2 and TRBJ2-3, with 7 positions matching TRBD1. Germline-derived CDR1 and CDR2 are SGHAT and FQNNGV. The CDR3 runs 17 residues. Trimming removed 4 bases from V and 0 bases from J; junction bases left unmatched: 10. The CDR3: CASSSGVSGQSTDTQYF. The CDR3 coding sequence is TGTGCCAGCAGCTCTGGTGTTTCGGGACAGAGCACAGATACGCAGTATTTT.

There are many counts of this clonotype. The chain joins TRBV29-1 to TRBJ2-7; 7 bases agree with TRBD1. Germline CDR1 reads SQVTM; CDR2 reads ANQGSEA. The CDR3 runs 12 residues. Trimming removed 4 bases from V and 6 bases from J; junction bases left unmatched: 6. CDR3: CSVGQGTGEQYF. The CDR3 DNA reads as TGCAGCGTTGGACAGGGTACTGGCGAGCAGTACTTC.

This clonotype was seen ten or more times. J is TRBJ1-4 and V is TRBV27; 8 positions match TRBD1. The ends lost 6 bases at V and 3 bases at J; junction bases unmatched: 9. This CDR3 comprises 16 residues. CDR1 and CDR2 (germline): MNHEY, SMNVEV (reference sequence). In DNA, the CDR3 is TGTGCCAGCAGACCCCTAACAGGGGGGGCTAATGAAAAACTGTTTTTT. Translation: CASRPLTGGANEKLFF.

This clonotype was found many times. This chain joins TRBV28 and TRBJ2-1; 10 nucleotides match TRBD1. The CDR3 contains 15 residues. The V gene end was trimmed by 3 bases and the J gene end by 5 bases; junction bases not matched to a gene: 4. Germline CDR1 is MDHEN and CDR2 is SYDVKM. CDR3 in amino acids: CASSFRDRGHNEQFF. In DNA form, the CDR3 reads TGTGCCAGCAGTTTTCGGGACAGGGGCCACAATGAGCAGTTCTTC.

Many counts were recorded for this clonotype. V and J are TRBV5-6 and TRBJ1-5, with TRBD1 as a possible D gene (6 bases). The CDR3 loop spans 15 amino acids. V gave up 4 bases and J gave up 0 bases, with 11 bases separating them. Germline V gene sequence: CDR1 SGHDT, CDR2 YYEEEE. The CDR3 spells CASSQGHLSNQPQHF. Written as DNA, the CDR3 is TGTGCCAGCAGCCAGGGACACCTTAGCAATCAGCCCCAGCATTTT.

This clonotype has just a few counts. This sequence joins TRBV29-1 and TRBJ1-2; tentative D call: TRBD1 (6 bases). Germline V gene data show CDR1 as SQVTM and CDR2 as ANQGSEA. Trimming pared 2 bases from V and 3 bases from J, leaving 10 bases between. The length of the CDR3 is 13 residues. This CDR3 is CSVETGSYYGYTF. The CDR3 nucleotides are TGCAGCGTTGAAACAGGGAGCTACTATGGCTACACCTTC.

The CDR3 spells CAWSLQRLAVNEQFF. In nucleotides, the CDR3 is TGTGCCTGGAGCCTACAGCGACTAGCGGTCAATGAGCAGTTCTTC. The chain is built from TRBV30 and TRBJ2-1; 9 positions agree with TRBD2. The CDR3 is made up of 15 amino acids. Germline V gene data show CDR1 as GTSNPN and CDR2 as SVGIG (reference sequence). V lost 3 bases and J lost 6; bases outside the gene matches: 9.

This clonotype has just a few counts. This rearrangement joins TRBV29-1 to TRBJ1-5; D call uncertain. There are 13 residues in the CDR3. V shed 7 bases and J shed 4 bases, with 14 bases lying between them. Germline CDR1 reads SQVTM; CDR2 reads ANQGSEA. For the CDR3, the DNA is TGCAGCGGTCAAGACGGACCAAATCAGCCCCAGCATTTT. Amino acid sequence: CSGQDGPNQPQHF.

A single count supports this clonotype. One end of the junction varies from germline; a read error may be responsible. The CDR3 spells CASRLAAGTRYGYTF. CDR3 coding DNA: TGTGCCAGCAGATTAGCCGCCGGGACACGATATGGCTACACCTTC. The rearrangement uses TRBV11-2 and TRBJ1-2; TRBD1 might be the D (6 bases). CDR3 length equals 15 residues. Looked up from germline, CDR1 is SGHAT and CDR2 is FQNNGV.

The genes are TRBV6-5 and TRBJ1-5; D remains unclear. V shed 2 bases and J shed 3 bases, with 5 bases lying between them. Germline assignment: CDR1 MNHEY and CDR2 SVGAGI. This CDR3 has 13 residues. The CDR3: CASSYGLNQPQHF. In DNA form, the CDR3 reads TGTGCCAGCAGTTACGGGCTCAATCAGCCCCAGCATTTT.

The chain couples TRBV18 to TRBJ1-2; D remains unclear. The V and J ends lost 0 bases and 1 base respectively, with 9 bases between them. CDR3 length: 15 residues. CDR1 is KGHSH and CDR2 is LQKENI in the germline V gene. The CDR3: CASSPPSQDNYGYTF. The DNA for the CDR3 is TGTGCCAGCTCACCACCGAGCCAGGATAACTATGGCTACACCTTC.